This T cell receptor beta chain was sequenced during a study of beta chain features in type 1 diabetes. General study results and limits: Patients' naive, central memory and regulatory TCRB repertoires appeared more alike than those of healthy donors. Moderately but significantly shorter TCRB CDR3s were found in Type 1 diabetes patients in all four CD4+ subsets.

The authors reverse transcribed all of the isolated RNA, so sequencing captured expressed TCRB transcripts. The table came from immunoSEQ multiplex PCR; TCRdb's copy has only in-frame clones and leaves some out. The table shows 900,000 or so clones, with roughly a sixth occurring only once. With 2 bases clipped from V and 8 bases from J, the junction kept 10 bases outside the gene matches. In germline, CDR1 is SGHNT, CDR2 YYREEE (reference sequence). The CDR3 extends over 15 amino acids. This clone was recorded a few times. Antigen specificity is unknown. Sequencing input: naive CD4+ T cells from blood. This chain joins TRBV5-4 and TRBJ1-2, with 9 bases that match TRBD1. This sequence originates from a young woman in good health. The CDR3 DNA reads TGTGCCAGCAGCTTCCCGGGACAGGGATCCGACGGCTACACCTTC. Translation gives CASSFPGQGSDGYTF.